A single T cell receptor (beta chain) is shown here with its context. Its cognate antigen is unknown. This entry is derived from a study of cytomegalovirus exposure and HLA in healthy donors. Study-level points and caveats: Per published reports, the classifier diagnosed cytomegalovirus status with high specificity and sensitivity. Presence/absence analyses took donor sequencing depth as roughly uniform.

Healthy bone marrow donors supplied every sample. PCR was performed using 60 Vbeta and 13 Jbeta primers. The assay was immunoSEQ multiplex PCR, and TCRdb's table has in-frame clones only and misses some. The sample records about 200,000 clones, 70% to 80% being singletons. This clonotype originated in a woman in her twenties or thirties in good health and CMV-seropositive. The sequenced sample was PBMCs.

CDR3 DNA sequence: TGTGCCAGCAGTTTAGCCACCGGGACAGGGTTTAACACCGGGGAGCTGTTTTTT. Translation: CASSLATGTGFNTGELFF. V gene TRBV27 combines with J gene TRBJ2-2; 9 nucleotides line up with TRBD1. The V segment lost 2 bases and the J segment 2 bases; nucleotides outside the gene matches: 9. The germline V gene encodes CDR1 MNHEY and CDR2 SMNVEV (reference sequence). The CDR3 has 18 residues.